Shown below are 12 T cell receptor beta chains from a single sample sequenced in a study of technical replicates of blood from a few donors. Sequenced by immunoSEQ multiplex PCR; TCRdb stores in-frame clones only, minus some. The data show tens of thousands of clones, with more than 85% seen just once and approximately 5% held by the top ten. The specimen was PBMCs. These receptors were collected from a human donor in good health. Some clones in this sample may be carry-over from other donors' samples.

V usage is TRBV11-3 and J usage is TRBJ2-1; no reliable D call. V was cut by 1 base and J by 9 bases, with 4 bases left in between. Per the germline V gene, CDR1 is SGHNT and CDR2 is YENEEA. CDR3 length: 11 amino acids. CDR3 loop: CASSLGREQFF. In DNA, the CDR3 is TGTGCCAGCAGCTTAGGTCGTGAGCAGTTCTTC.

The chain is built from TRBV4-1 and TRBJ2-7; weak D call: TRBD1 (6 bases). This CDR3 has 16 amino acids. CDR1 is MGHRA and CDR2 is YSYEKL in the germline V gene. V dropped 2 bases and J dropped 4 bases, with 18 bases sitting between them. CDR3 residues: CASSQIGTGNSYEQYF. CDR3 nucleotide sequence: TGCGCCAGCAGCCAAATTGGCACAGGGAATTCGTACGAGCAGTACTTC.

This chain connects TRBV9 to TRBJ2-5, with TRBD2 matching 11 bases. Germline V gives CDR1 SGDLS, CDR2 YYNGEE. This CDR3 contains 16 residues. Germline trimming cut 0 bases from V and 4 bases from J; bases unmatched to any gene: 5. CDR3 in amino acids: CASSVAVLAGGETQYF. The DNA of the CDR3 is TGTGCCAGCAGCGTAGCTGTTCTAGCGGGGGGAGAGACCCAGTACTTC. Filled out from reference TRBV9 and TRBJ2-5, the complete variable domain reads DSGVTQTPKHLITATGQRVTLRCSPRSGDLSVYWYQQSLDQGLQFLIQYYNGEERAKGNILERFSAQQFPDLHSELNLSSLELGDSALYFCASSVAVLAGGETQYFGPGTRLLVL.

The chain carries TRBV27 and TRBJ2-1; 12 bases agree with TRBD2. Germline lookup yields CDR1 MNHEY and CDR2 SMNVEV (reference sequence). Unmatched junction bases numbered 6, after V lost 5 bases and J lost 4 bases. The CDR3 is 16 residues long. The CDR3 sequence: CASSASGTSGYNEQFF. The DNA for the CDR3 is TGTGCCAGCAGTGCCTCCGGGACTAGCGGGTACAATGAGCAGTTCTTC.

The chain couples TRBV5-6 to TRBJ2-3; D is possibly TRBD2 (5 bases). V lost 4 bases and J 6 bases, leaving 15 bases between the germline ends. The CDR3 spans 14 residues. In germline, CDR1 is SGHDT, CDR2 YYEEEE. The CDR3 sequence: CASSPYGERDTQYF. The CDR3 DNA is TGTGCCAGCAGCCCCTATGGGGAGCGGGATACGCAGTATTTT.

The chain uses TRBV9 and TRBJ2-4; 12 nucleotides line up with TRBD1. CDR3 length: 15 residues. From germline, CDR1 is SGDLS and CDR2 YYNGEE. V lost 4 bases to trimming and J lost 8 bases; unmatched junction nucleotides: 7. CDR3 residues: CASSLQGQGADIQYF. The CDR3 bases are TGTGCCAGCAGCCTCCAGGGACAGGGGGCGGACATTCAGTACTTC.

The rearrangement links TRBV27 to TRBJ2-5; 7 bases map to TRBD1. Germline V gene data show CDR1 as MNHEY and CDR2 as SMNVEV (reference sequence). V dropped 5 bases and J dropped 2; count of bases not matched to a gene: 5. The CDR3 consists of 14 residues. The CDR3: CASSGTAIQETQYF. The CDR3 nucleotides are TGTGCCAGCAGTGGGACAGCGATACAAGAGACCCAGTACTTC.

The chain carries TRBV5-1 and TRBJ2-7; tentatively, D is TRBD1 (6 bases). The germline V gene has CDR1 SGHRS and CDR2 YFSETQ. The CDR3 sequence is 14 residues long. Trimming left V 2 bases short and J 2 bases short, with 11 bases between. The CDR3 is CASSFGQGPYEQYF. The CDR3, as DNA: TGCGCCAGCAGCTTTGGTCAGGGGCCCTACGAGCAGTACTTC. The full variable domain, in which reference TRBV5-1 and TRBJ2-7 provide the parts outside the CDR3, is KAGVTQTPRYLIKTRGQQVTLSCSPISGHRSVSWYQQTPGQGLQFLFEYFSETQRNKGNFPGRFSGRQFSNSRSEMNVSTLELGDSALYLCASSFGQGPYEQYFGPGTRLTVT.

The chain has TRBV4-1 and TRBJ2-5; D is perhaps TRBD1 (6 bases). In germline, CDR1 is MGHRA, CDR2 YSYEKL. This CDR3 has 13 residues. V was clipped by 2 bases and J by 5 bases, with 9 bases between them. The CDR3 nucleotides are TGCGCCAGCAGCCAATGGCAGGGGGAGACCCAGTACTTC. Its protein is CASSQWQGETQYF.

This rearrangement joins TRBV4-3 to TRBJ2-1; D may be TRBD2 (5 bases). The germline V and J ends were trimmed by 4 bases and 2 bases, with 9 bases remaining between them. CDR1 is LGHNA and CDR2 is YSLEER in the germline V gene. The CDR3 covers 14 residues. The CDR3 loop reads CASSLTGAYNEQFF. For the CDR3, the DNA is TGCGCCAGCAGCCTAACCGGGGCCTACAATGAGCAGTTCTTC.

The chain employs TRBV4-1 and TRBJ1-5; weak D call: TRBD1 (5 bases). CDR1 and CDR2 (germline): MGHRA, YSYEKL. V was trimmed by 3 bases and J by 2 bases, leaving 14 bases between them. CDR3 length equals 16 residues. The CDR3 nucleotides read TGCGCCAGCAGCCAGAGAGCGGGGGGTGGCAATCAGCCCCAGCATTTT. Translating gives CASSQRAGGGNQPQHF.

The rearrangement joins TRBV7-6 to TRBJ2-2, with 7 positions matching TRBD2. Trimming took 4 bases from V and 3 from J; bases not matched to a gene: 11. Germline values: CDR1 SGHVS, CDR2 FNYEAQ. The CDR3 sequence is 17 residues long. The CDR3, as DNA: TGTGCCAGCAGCTCCCTGGTGGGAGGGCTGGACACCGGGGAGCTGTTTTTT. Its protein is CASSSLVGGLDTGELFF.